This TCR beta chain is drawn from a study of T cells expressing NK-cell markers. The study's findings and limits: There were a handful of donors in whom these clonotypes also led the CD3+CD56-NKG2C+ fraction. Top CD8+ clonotypes included the dominant CD3+CD56+NKG2C+ clonotypes in roughly six donors.

As for this clonotype: Its target is not known.

Germline CDR1 reads SGHNT; CDR2 reads YYREEE (reference sequence). The CDR3 contains 13 residues. Reanalyzing the 5' RACE reads, TCRdb keeps one entry per CDR3 protein, without DNA. The listing contains 300,000 to 450,000 distinct CDR3 sequences. The rearrangement joins TRBV5-4 to TRBJ1-5; TCRdb calls TRBD1, which cannot be checked without DNA. The TCR sequence derives from a man aged 18-69 years in good health. The material sequenced was blood T cells: a sorted CD56 or NKG2C T cell subset, CD4+ or CD8+ T cells, or bulk PBMC T cells (not recorded which). The CDR3 sequence is CASSWDRGQPQHF.